This is a list of T cell receptor beta chains from one sample in a study of control samples from healthy donors and cancer patients. The repertoire was sequenced with immunoSEQ multiplex PCR; TCRdb's copy has only in-frame clones and lacks some. This sample has over 85,000 clones, with about 92% found just once. The sequencing sample was made of blood. The receptors originated from a woman in her twenties or thirties in good health. CDR3s include the opening cysteine and the closing phenylalanine or tryptophan. The D gene is left open where the match is weak. For some rows the clone size is stated as once, few or many, or as a class when expanded; others skip it.

abundance,v_gene,j_gene,d_gene,CDR3aa,CDR3nt
once,TRBV28,TRBJ2-3,.,CASSLVDTQYF,TGTGCCAGCAGTCTTGTAGATACGCAGTATTTT
once,TRBV5-6,TRBJ2-7,.,CASSLATENYEQYF,TGTGCCAGCAGCTTGGCGACCGAGAACTACGAGCAGTACTTC
.,TRBV5-1,TRBJ1-1,.,CASSRERGANTEAFF,TGCGCCAGCAGCCGGGAGAGGGGCGCGAACACTGAAGCTTTCTTT
.,TRBV3-1/TRBV3-2,TRBJ1-5,TRBD1,CASSPKDRELNQPQHF,TGTGCCAGCAGCCCAAAGGACAGGGAACTTAATCAGCCCCAGCATTTT
.,TRBV25-1,TRBJ1-3,.,CASSEYILTVGGGNTIYF,TGTGCCAGCAGTGAATATATTCTGACCGTCGGGGGCGGAAACACCATATATTTT
.,TRBV7-9,TRBJ1-2,.,CASSLAGADGYTF,TGTGCCAGCAGCTTAGCCGGGGCAGATGGCTACACCTTC
.,TRBV29-1,TRBJ1-1,.,CSVAFRNTEAFF,TGCAGCGTTGCTTTTCGGAACACTGAAGCTTTCTTT
.,TRBV5-1,TRBJ2-6,.,CASSLGPGAHSGANVLTF,TGCGCCAGCAGCTTGGGTCCGGGGGCACACTCTGGGGCCAACGTCCTGACTTTC
.,TRBV18,TRBJ2-7,.,CASSPPSEVVQYF,TGTGCCAGCTCACCACCGTCAGAGGTGGTGCAGTACTTC
.,TRBV20-1,TRBJ1-2,.,CSASTAGVHGYTF,TGCAGTGCTAGTACGGCAGGGGTTCATGGCTACACCTTC
.,TRBV5-6,TRBJ2-3,TRBD2,CASSLLAGETPSTDTQYF,TGTGCCAGCAGCTTGCTTGCGGGGGAGACTCCTAGCACAGATACGCAGTATTTT
.,TRBV5-1,TRBJ1-4,.,CASSPTGKTNEKLFF,TGCGCCAGCAGTCCCACAGGGAAAACTAATGAAAAACTGTTTTTT
.,TRBV9,TRBJ2-5,.,CASSPSGGGGETQYF,TGTGCCAGCAGCCCCTCGGGGGGCGGAGGAGAGACCCAGTACTTC
.,TRBV5-8,TRBJ2-7,.,CASSFSYEQYF,TGTGCCAGCAGCTTCTCCTACGAGCAGTACTTC
.,TRBV24-1,TRBJ2-3,.,CATSQGEGTDTQYF,TGTGCCACCAGTCAGGGAGAAGGCACAGATACGCAGTATTTT
.,TRBV19,TRBJ1-4,TRBD1,CASSIQPNRGLFF,TGTGCCAGTAGTATCCAACCTAACAGGGGATTGTTTTTT
.,TRBV2,TRBJ1-3,.,CASSEQIGNTIYF,TGTGCCAGCAGTGAACAGATAGGAAACACCATATATTTT
.,TRBV2,TRBJ2-1,.,CASKGTSYNEQFF,TGTGCCAGCAAAGGGACCTCCTACAATGAGCAGTTCTTC
.,TRBV7-3,TRBJ2-1,TRBD2,CASSRAGSSYNEQFF,TGTGCCAGCAGTAGAGCGGGGAGCTCCTACAATGAGCAGTTCTTC
.,TRBV30,TRBJ2-5,.,CAWSLWRGLSETQYF,TGTGCCTGGAGTTTGTGGAGGGGTTTGTCTGAGACCCAGTACTTC
.,TRBV11-2,TRBJ2-2,.,CASSQGSNTGELFF,TGTGCCAGCAGCCAGGGGTCGAACACCGGGGAGCTGTTTTTT
medium-sized,TRBV6-5,TRBJ1-1,TRBD1,CASSWTGPLTEAFF,TGTGCCAGCAGTTGGACAGGCCCGCTCACTGAAGCTTTCTTT
.,TRBV5-1,TRBJ2-1,.,CASSLIRDHNNEQFF,TGCGCCAGCAGCTTAATCCGGGACCACAACAATGAGCAGTTCTTC
.,TRBV19,TRBJ2-1,.,CASHLSGYNEQFF,TGTGCCAGTCATTTATCGGGCTACAATGAGCAGTTCTTC
.,TRBV19,TRBJ1-3,.,CASSDAGGRTNSGNTIYF,TGTGCCAGTAGCGATGCAGGAGGGCGGACTAACTCTGGAAACACCATATATTTT
.,TRBV6-6,TRBJ1-4,TRBD1,CASSAGTGIGKLFF,TGTGCCAGCAGCGCAGGGACAGGTATCGGAAAACTGTTTTTT
.,TRBV5-4,TRBJ2-1,TRBD2,CASSLDPLAVYNEQFF,TGTGCCAGCAGCTTGGATCCCCTAGCGGTGTACAATGAGCAGTTCTTC
.,TRBV24-1,TRBJ2-1,TRBD1,CATSDLPGQGYNEQFF,TGTGCCACCAGTGATTTACCGGGACAGGGATACAATGAGCAGTTCTTC
.,TRBV3-1/TRBV3-2,TRBJ2-1,TRBD2,CASSQELAGGPFDEQFF,TGTGCCAGCAGCCAAGAGCTAGCGGGAGGGCCTTTCGATGAGCAGTTCTTC
.,TRBV19,TRBJ2-2,.,CATRRGLGTGELFF,TGTGCCACTCGAAGAGGGTTGGGCACCGGGGAGCTGTTTTTT
once,TRBV7-2,TRBJ1-5,.,CASSLRRDQPQHF,TGTGCCAGCAGCCTTCGGCGGGATCAGCCCCAGCATTTT
.,TRBV9,TRBJ1-4,.,CASSARDINEKLFF,TGTGCCAGCAGCGCTCGGGACATAAATGAAAAACTGTTTTTT
once,TRBV3-1/TRBV3-2,TRBJ1-4,TRBD1,CASSLRTGTNEKLFF,TGTGCCAGCAGCCTACGGACAGGCACTAATGAAAAACTGTTTTTT
.,TRBV19,TRBJ1-5,.,CASSASLTQHF,TGTGCCAGTAGTGCCTCGTTGACCCAGCATTTT
medium-sized,TRBV6-1,TRBJ1-3,.,CASSEQPGHGFFGNTIYF,TGTGCCAGCAGTGAACAACCGGGACACGGATTTTTCGGAAACACCATATATTTT
.,TRBV27,TRBJ1-1,TRBD1,CASSRTGRNTEAFF,TGTGCCAGCAGCAGGACAGGACGGAACACTGAAGCTTTCTTT
.,TRBV11-2,TRBJ2-7,.,CASSSGRIYEQYF,TGTGCCAGCAGCTCCGGACGTATCTACGAGCAGTACTTC
.,TRBV7-3,TRBJ1-1,.,CASSMDRNTEAFF,TGTGCCAGCAGCATGGACAGAAACACTGAAGCTTTCTTT
.,TRBV6-9,TRBJ1-5,.,CATTRASSQPQHF,TGTGCCACTACCCGGGCTTCCAGTCAGCCCCAGCATTTT
.,TRBV9,TRBJ2-2,TRBD2,CASSVSGRSTGELFF,TGTGCCAGCAGCGTGAGCGGGAGGTCAACCGGGGAGCTGTTTTTT
.,TRBV6-5,TRBJ1-1,.,CASSGDGGGEAFF,TGTGCCAGCAGCGGGGACGGAGGGGGAGAAGCTTTCTTT
once,TRBV28,TRBJ2-1,.,CASSLLWGDPGEQFF,TGTGCCAGCAGTTTATTGTGGGGGGATCCGGGAGAGCAGTTCTTC
.,TRBV5-1,TRBJ1-6,.,CASSLEGGSYNSPLHF,TGCGCCAGCAGCTTGGAGGGGGGCTCCTATAATTCACCCCTCCACTTT
.,TRBV19,TRBJ2-7,.,CASRVAVGISYEQYF,TGTGCCAGTAGAGTAGCGGTTGGAATCTCCTACGAGCAGTACTTC
medium-sized,TRBV29-1,TRBJ1-1,TRBD1,CSVEQGATEAFF,TGCAGCGTTGAACAGGGGGCCACTGAAGCTTTCTTT
.,TRBV3-1/TRBV3-2,TRBJ2-2,TRBD2,CASSRGGGNTGELFF,TGTGCCAGCAGCCGCGGCGGGGGGAACACCGGGGAGCTGTTTTTT
.,TRBV6-1,TRBJ1-2,TRBD1,CASSEVGQGGYGYTF,TGTGCCAGCAGTGAAGTGGGACAGGGAGGCTATGGCTACACCTTC
.,TRBV15,TRBJ1-4,.,CATSRDGGATNEKLFF,TGTGCCACCAGCAGAGATGGGGGGGCAACTAATGAAAAACTGTTTTTT
.,TRBV7-9,TRBJ1-1,.,CASSLVEASEAFF,TGTGCCAGCAGCTTAGTCGAGGCCTCTGAAGCTTTCTTT
.,TRBV10-3,TRBJ1-6,.,CAISEDNSPLHF,TGTGCCATCAGTGAAGATAATTCACCCCTCCACTTT
once,TRBV10-3,TRBJ1-1,TRBD1,CAISGQGASTEAFF,TGTGCCATCAGCGGACAGGGGGCGAGCACTGAAGCTTTCTTT
.,TRBV30,TRBJ1-1,.,CAWSRPSGAEAFF,TGTGCCTGGAGTCGACCAAGCGGGGCTGAAGCTTTCTTT
.,TRBV28,TRBJ2-1,TRBD2,CASSLWTSGTYNEQFF,TGTGCCAGCAGTTTATGGACTAGCGGGACCTACAATGAGCAGTTCTTC
.,TRBV18,TRBJ1-2,TRBD1,CASSPYEGQGANGYTF,TGTGCCAGCTCACCCTATGAGGGACAGGGGGCGAATGGCTACACCTTC
.,TRBV19,TRBJ1-2,.,CASSHRGQGSNYGYTF,TGTGCCAGTAGTCACCGCGGGCAGGGGAGTAACTATGGCTACACCTTC